This TCR beta chain was identified in a study of blood T cells in healthy people across ages. Study-level points and caveats: Diversity was estimated from one million T cells, and these estimates were considered underestimates.

This clonotype was counted a single time. Its antigen remains unknown. Every sample yielded at least 6.5 million isolated PBMCs. The V gene lost 7 bases and the J gene lost 0 bases, with 10 bases spanning the gap. Germline lookup yields CDR1 ENHRY and CDR2 SYGVKD. This CDR3 spans 14 amino acids. A second PCR, run for about 7 to 12 cycles, used a sample-barcoded 5' primer plus a J-beta primer mix. The template-switch adaptor was a 5' adaptor with 12 random nucleotides. It tagged each cDNA molecule. TCRdb re-derived calls from the 5' RACE reads in MiXCR, one entry per CDR3 protein. The top ten clones hold approximately 40% of a sample with about 750,000 distinct CDR3 sequences, about 55% of them seen once.

Material for sequencing was blood. The TCR sequence derives from an elderly man in good health. The chain uses TRBV10-3 and TRBJ2-1; D call uncertain. The CDR3, as DNA: TGTGCCATCACCGAGGCCCTCTCCTACAATGAGCAGTTCTTC. This codes for CAITEALSYNEQFF.